Following are 2 T cell receptor beta chains from one sample sequenced in a study of blood T cell repertoires in COVID-19. Using immunoSEQ multiplex PCR, the repertoire was profiled, and TCRdb retains in-frame clones only, with some absent. In the table there are 120,000 or so clones, around 80% of which are singletons. Sequences were obtained from peripheral blood. The source of these receptors is a man older than 75 with active or convalescent COVID-19.

The rearrangement uses TRBV7-2 and TRBJ1-2, with D possibly being TRBD1 (6 bases). The CDR3 runs to 15 residues. CDR1 and CDR2 (germline): SGHTA, FQGNSA. The V end was cut by 5 bases, the J end by 7 bases, with 20 bases between. The CDR3 loop reads CASSPRGRGGVGYTF. CDR3 coding DNA: TGTGCCAGCAGCCCTAGGGGGAGGGGAGGAGTTGGCTACACCTTC. Complete variable domain (other parts from reference TRBV7-2 and TRBJ1-2): GAGVSQSPSNKVTEKGKDVELRCDPISGHTALYWYRQSLGQGLEFLIYFQGNSAPDKSGLPSDRFSAERTGGSVSTLTIQRTQQEDSAVYLCASSPRGRGGVGYTFGSGTRLTVV.

The chain couples TRBV5-4 to TRBJ1-6, with 9 bases fitting TRBD1. Germline V CDR1 and CDR2: SGHNT, YYREEE (reference sequence). V dropped 3 bases and J dropped 7; count of bases not matched to a gene: 2. The CDR3 runs 14 residues. The CDR3 region is CASSWGTGNSPLHF. The CDR3 DNA is TGTGCCAGCAGCTGGGGGACAGGGAATTCACCCCTCCACTTT.